What follows describes a single T cell receptor (beta chain). Its antigen remains unidentified. This sample is part of a study of a mutant IDH1 vaccine in newly diagnosed glioma. Time point here: week 11, during vaccination. Vaccination used 300 ug of mutant IDH1 20-mer peptide per dose, with topical imiquimod. This CDR3 spans 12 amino acids. With 3 bases removed from V and 4 bases from J, the gap between germline ends came to 7 bases. Germline CDR1 and CDR2: SGHTA and FQGNSA. Generated by immunoSEQ multiplex PCR, the TCRdb table keeps only in-frame clones and is missing some. The data show about 66,000 clones, about 80% seen once.

This specimen consisted of PBMCs, obtained from a glioma patient whose treatment included an IDH1 peptide vaccine. This sequence originates from a man aged 25-45 years with glioma. The chain couples TRBV7-2 to TRBJ2-7, with D hard to call. Written as DNA, the CDR3 is TGTGCCAGCAGCTTTTACGGGTACGAGCAGTACTTC. Translated: CASSFYGYEQYF.